This TCR beta chain was sequenced in a study of blood T cell repertoires in COVID-19. Study in general: PBMCs, B-cell-depleted T cells, or T cells were the source of the cDNA or gDNA that made up the material.

Authors' data handling: Nucleated cell counts were estimated from reference gene primer amplification. Libraries were prepared by immunoSEQ multiplex PCR; TCRdb keeps only in-frame clonotypes and omits some of them. D and trimming were read from the DNA, whereas the V and J calls and clone size are those reported in that table. The data contain a few hundred thousand clones, approximately 90% of them singletons. The study assigned cohorts using participant-reported clinical history. The sample was PBMCs or T cells enriched from blood (not recorded which). This TCR derives from a woman aged 25 to 39 who had recovered from COVID-19.

The CDR3 DNA is TGTGCCAGCAGCCCCCAGACTAGCGGGGGTCTTCACAATGAGCAGTTCTTC. Translated: CASSPQTSGGLHNEQFF. The chain employs TRBV7-9 and TRBJ2-1; 12 bases align to TRBD2. Losses at the gene ends were 5 bases for V and 5 bases for J; bases not matched to a gene: 10. The germline V gene encodes CDR1 SEHNR and CDR2 FQNEAQ (reference sequence). CDR3 length: 17 residues.